These 31 T cell receptor beta chains originate from one sample sequenced in a study of shared clonotypes between healthy human individuals. Clones were read by immunoSEQ multiplex PCR, and TCRdb kept only the in-frame ones, dropping some. The repertoire has roughly 520,000 clones, about 96% of them found once; the top ten carry about 0.067%. The sequencing sample was made of naive CD4+ T cells sorted from blood. This sample's subset: CD45RA+ positively selected. These receptors were collected from a woman in her twenties or thirties in good health.

The chain uses TRBV18 and TRBJ2-7; no reliable D call. V was shortened by 6 bases and J by 2 bases, with 14 bases between the two germline ends. This CDR3 region has 14 residues. The germline CDR1 and CDR2 sequences are KGHSH and LQKENI. The CDR3 region has the DNA TGTGCCAGCTCGCCAACGGCACAAACCTACGAGCAGTACTTC. Translated, it gives CASSPTAQTYEQYF.

This chain connects TRBV19 to TRBJ2-5, with TRBD2 as a possible D gene (5 bases). Germline loops: CDR1 LNHDA, CDR2 SQIVND (reference sequence). The CDR3 has 15 residues. Trimming removed 1 base at V and 1 base at J, with 10 bases between. Here the CDR3 DNA reads TGTGCCAGTAGTATAGTGAGCGGACCCCAAGAGACCCAGTACTTC. Amino acids: CASSIVSGPQETQYF.

The chain couples TRBV5-1 to TRBJ2-3, with D uncertain. Looked up from germline, CDR1 is SGHRS and CDR2 is YFSETQ. Trimming left V 0 bases short and J 1 base short, with 9 bases between. The CDR3 runs to 15 residues. The CDR3 region is CASSLGFDGTDTQYF. The CDR3 bases are TGCGCCAGCAGCTTGGGGTTTGACGGCACAGATACGCAGTATTTT.

The J gene is TRBJ2-1, the V gene TRBV10-3; TRBD2 aligns across 16 bases. The CDR3 totals 17 residues. J was trimmed by 6 bases and V by 6 bases; bases with no gene match: 8. Germline V gene sequence: CDR1 ENHRY, CDR2 SYGVKD. CDR3 residues: CAISQGLAGGFVNEQFF. CDR3 sequence (DNA): TGTGCCATCAGCCAGGGACTAGCGGGAGGGTTTGTCAATGAGCAGTTCTTC.

V and J are TRBV18 and TRBJ2-1; 10 bases line up with TRBD2. There are 15 residues in the CDR3. The germline V gene encodes CDR1 KGHSH and CDR2 LQKENI. V trimming: 3 bases; J trimming: 4 bases; junction bases outside the gene matches: 3. The CDR3 DNA reads TGTGCCAGCTCACCCGGACTAGCGGAGTACAATGAGCAGTTCTTC. It codes for CASSPGLAEYNEQFF.

The chain employs TRBV6-1 and TRBJ1-1; a weak D match, TRBD1 (6 bases). V lost 5 bases and J lost 1, with 14 bases in between. This CDR3 region has 15 residues. Germline V gene sequence: CDR1 MNHNS, CDR2 SASEGT. The CDR3 loop reads CASSIQGLGNTEAFF. As DNA, the CDR3 is TGTGCCAGCAGTATACAGGGTTTAGGGAACACTGAAGCTTTCTTT.

The chain recombines TRBV6-5 with TRBJ2-1; D call uncertain. Per the germline V gene, CDR1 is MNHEY and CDR2 is SVGAGI. Trimming shortened V by 0 bases and J by 7 bases, and 7 bases separated the two germline ends. This CDR3 contains 13 residues. For the CDR3, the DNA is TGTGCCAGCAGTTACTCGGCGTTGAATGAGCAGTTCTTC. This translates into CASSYSALNEQFF.

The chain is built from TRBV10-3 and TRBJ1-1; weak D call: TRBD1 (5 bases). V was pared by 1 base and J by 2 bases, with 20 bases between. This CDR3 is built from 18 residues. The V gene's germline CDR1 is ENHRY and CDR2 SYGVKD. The CDR3 is CAISEFIVAGPGNTEAFF. In DNA form, the CDR3 reads TGTGCCATCAGTGAGTTTATAGTGGCGGGGCCGGGAAACACTGAAGCTTTCTTT.

This chain joins TRBV28 and TRBJ2-1, with TRBD2 as a possible D gene (6 bases). Germline V gene sequence: CDR1 MDHEN, CDR2 SYDVKM. Trimming stripped 6 bases from V and 2 bases from J, with 14 bases between. There are 15 residues in the CDR3. CDR3 sequence: CASRAVGGAYNEQFF. The CDR3 DNA reads as TGTGCCAGCAGGGCGGTGGGGGGAGCCTACAATGAGCAGTTCTTC. Based on the CDR3 plus reference TRBV28 and TRBJ2-1, the full variable domain is DVKVTQSSRYLVKRTGEKVFLECVQDMDHENMFWYRQDPGLGLRLIYFSYDVKMKEKGDIPEGYSVSREKKERFSLILESASTNQTSMYLCASRAVGGAYNEQFFGPGTRLTVL.

This clone was found once. V usage is TRBV5-1 and J usage is TRBJ2-1; 9 bases align to TRBD1. V lost 1 base to trimming and J lost 7 bases; unmatched junction nucleotides: 6. Per the germline V gene, CDR1 is SGHRS and CDR2 is YFSETQ. The CDR3 runs 15 residues. The CDR3 DNA reads TGCGCCAGCAGCTTGAACAGGGGGCGGATTAATGAGCAGTTCTTC. Residues: CASSLNRGRINEQFF.

The V and J genes are TRBV25-1 and TRBJ2-7, with a tentative D call TRBD2 (6 bases). CDR3 length equals 14 residues. V shed 8 bases and J shed 0 bases, with 14 bases lying between them. Germline V gene data show CDR1 as MGHDK and CDR2 as SYGVNS. The CDR3 is CASSGELSSYEQYF. CDR3 in DNA: TGTGCCAGCTCGGGGGAGCTATCCTCCTACGAGCAGTACTTC.

V is TRBV28 and J is TRBJ1-2; D is uncertain. The CDR3 has 12 residues. Germline loops: CDR1 MDHEN, CDR2 SYDVKM. V gave up 2 bases and J gave up 3 bases, with 4 bases separating them. In DNA, the CDR3 is TGTGCCAGCAGTTTAAGGTACTATGGCTACACCTTC. Translated, it gives CASSLRYYGYTF.

The V and J genes are TRBV19 and TRBJ1-1; 7 bases map to TRBD1. This CDR3 is built from 14 residues. V was clipped by 6 bases and J by 1 base; unmatched bases: 5. The germline CDR1 and CDR2 sequences are LNHDA and SQIVND (reference sequence). The CDR3 DNA sequence: TGTGCCAGTAGATTCGACAGGGAGAACACTGAAGCTTTCTTT. Translated: CASRFDRENTEAFF.

The chain employs TRBV30 and TRBJ2-2; 8 nucleotides line up with TRBD2. The germline V gene encodes CDR1 GTSNPN and CDR2 SVGIG (reference sequence). This CDR3 is built from 15 residues. Unmatched junction bases numbered 5, after V lost 5 bases and J lost 0 bases. The CDR3 nucleotides read TGTGCCTGGTGGGGCGGGAGGTCGAACACCGGGGAGCTGTTTTTT. It codes for CAWWGGRSNTGELFF.

The rearrangement links TRBV19 to TRBJ1-1; no definite D call. Germline assignment: CDR1 LNHDA and CDR2 SQIVND (reference sequence). The V and J ends lost 2 bases and 3 bases respectively, with 7 bases between them. CDR3 length: 13 residues. The CDR3 spells CASSILKDTEAFF. In DNA form, the CDR3 reads TGTGCCAGTAGTATATTGAAGGACACTGAAGCTTTCTTT.

The chain employs TRBV28 and TRBJ2-2, with D perhaps being TRBD1 or TRBD2 (5 bases each). This CDR3 comprises 15 residues. Germline V CDR1 and CDR2: MDHEN, SYDVKM. V was trimmed by 7 bases and J by 1 base, leaving 13 bases between them. In DNA form, the CDR3 reads TGTGCCAGCACGGGGCCGCTCCTGAACACCGGGGAGCTGTTTTTT. It specifies CASTGPLLNTGELFF. The full variable domain, in which reference TRBV28 and TRBJ2-2 provide the parts outside the CDR3, is DVKVTQSSRYLVKRTGEKVFLECVQDMDHENMFWYRQDPGLGLRLIYFSYDVKMKEKGDIPEGYSVSREKKERFSLILESASTNQTSMYLCASTGPLLNTGELFFGEGSRLTVL.

This clone was seen a single time. The chain recombines TRBV5-1 with TRBJ2-7, with D tentatively TRBD2 (6 bases). The germline gives CDR1 SGHRS, CDR2 YFSETQ. V lost 4 bases and J 2 bases, leaving 13 bases between the germline ends. This CDR3 spans 14 amino acids. The CDR3 is CASSVERATYEQYF. In nucleotides, the CDR3 is TGCGCCAGCAGCGTCGAGCGGGCAACCTACGAGCAGTACTTC.

A word on this clone: A read error may account for a junction end that differs from germline. This chain links TRBV5-1 with TRBJ2-3, with 12 positions matching TRBD2. The CDR3 loop spans 17 amino acids. Germline loops: CDR1 SGHRS, CDR2 YFSETQ. The CDR3 spells CASSLAILAGGADTQCF. The CDR3 bases are TGCGCCAGCAGCTTGGCAATACTAGCGGGAGGTGCAGATACGCAGTGTTTT. Drawing the rest from reference TRBV5-1 and TRBJ2-3, the complete variable domain is KAGVTQTPRYLIKTRGQQVTLSCSPISGHRSVSWYQQTPGQGLQFLFEYFSETQRNKGNFPGRFSGRQFSNSRSEMNVSTLELGDSALYLCASSLAILAGGADTQCFGPGTRLTVL.

The chain recombines TRBV25-1 with TRBJ2-1; 11 nucleotides agree with TRBD2. CDR1 is MGHDK and CDR2 is SYGVNS in the germline V gene. This CDR3 is built from 18 residues. V was pared by 10 bases and J by 1 base, with 15 bases of the junction left unmatched. In DNA, the CDR3 is TGTGCCATCGAGATCGTCGTAGCGGGAGGGATATCCTACAATGAGCAGTTCTTC. As protein: CAIEIVVAGGISYNEQFF.

The chain is built from TRBV10-3 and TRBJ1-2, with 8 bases fitting TRBD1. Germline trimming cut 6 bases from V and 3 bases from J; bases unmatched to any gene: 3. Germline CDR1 and CDR2: ENHRY and SYGVKD. CDR3 length equals 13 residues. This CDR3 is CAIRGDRHYGYTF. The CDR3 DNA follows: TGTGCCATCAGAGGGGACAGGCACTATGGCTACACCTTC.

This clone was observed a single time. This sequence joins TRBV18 and TRBJ2-7; the match to TRBD2 covers 8 bases. Germline V gene data show CDR1 as KGHSH and CDR2 as LQKENI. The CDR3 is made up of 15 amino acids. V lost 1 base and J lost 5; bases outside the gene matches: 7. The CDR3 here is CASSPQRELKDEQYF. As DNA, the CDR3 is TGTGCCAGCTCACCACAGCGGGAGTTAAAAGACGAGCAGTACTTC. The full variable domain, its missing parts supplied by reference TRBV18 and TRBJ2-7, is NAGVMQNPRHLVRRRGQEARLRCSPMKGHSHVYWYRQLPEEGLKFMVYLQKENIIDESGMPKERFSAEFPKEGPSILRIQQVVRGDSAAYFCASSPQRELKDEQYFGPGTRLTVT.

The rearrangement links TRBV2 to TRBJ2-2; TRBD1 or TRBD2 may be the D gene (5 bases each). The CDR3 runs to 15 residues. V lost 5 bases, J lost 4 bases, and 14 bases lay in between. Germline-derived CDR1 and CDR2 are SNHLY and FYNNEI. The CDR3 here is CASSLQGVGTGELFF. Here the CDR3 DNA reads TGTGCCAGCAGTTTGCAGGGAGTGGGCACCGGGGAGCTGTTTTTT.

This chain's CDR3 is CASSDGGAGQPQHF. The CDR3 region has the DNA TGTGCCAGCAGTGATGGAGGGGCCGGGCAGCCCCAGCATTTT. This chain joins TRBV2 and TRBJ1-5; D possibly corresponds to TRBD1 (5 bases). Germline V gene lookup returns CDR1 SNHLY and CDR2 FYNNEI. Trimming shortened V by 3 bases and J by 7 bases, and 13 bases separated the two germline ends. The CDR3 is 14 amino acids.

The rearrangement joins TRBV10-3 to TRBJ2-5, with 8 bases lining up with TRBD1. CDR3 size: 15 residues. After removal of 5 bases from V and 5 bases from J, the junction contained 10 bases not matched to a gene. Germline CDR1 ENHRY, CDR2 SYGVKD. CDR3 protein: CAISSRDRIEETQYF. CDR3 sequence (DNA): TGTGCCATCAGTTCCCGGGACAGGATTGAGGAGACCCAGTACTTC.

Details on this clone: No DNA is shown, since the ends of the CDR3 on it are uncertain; the CDR3 is the one TCRdb lists. The chain carries TRBV5-1 and TRBJ1-1; the table's D gene call, TRBD1, was not cross checked with the DNA. The CDR3 contains 14 residues when both ends are counted. Germline CDR1 and CDR2: SGHRS and YFSETQ. This CDR3 is CASKVGTGAGVGFF.

The rearrangement joins TRBV29-1 to TRBJ1-1; D possibly corresponds to TRBD1 (5 bases). V lost 3 bases to trimming and J lost 0 bases, with 14 bases between them. CDR1 is SQVTM, CDR2 ANQGSEA, per germline. This CDR3 is built from 15 residues. The DNA of the CDR3 is TGCAGCGTTGATGTCCAGGGTCAAATGAACACTGAAGCTTTCTTT. Translating gives CSVDVQGQMNTEAFF.

This clone came up once. The rearrangement joins TRBV2 to TRBJ1-5, with D unresolved. The V gene lost 6 bases and the J gene lost 0 bases, with 12 bases spanning the gap. The CDR3 covers 15 residues. From germline, CDR1 is SNHLY and CDR2 FYNNEI. The CDR3 bases are TGTGCCAGCAGCCACCGGACGGATAGCAATCAGCCCCAGCATTTT. Translating gives CASSHRTDSNQPQHF.

The chain is built from TRBV14 and TRBJ2-3; 12 bases are a match to TRBD2. Per germline, CDR1 SGHDN and CDR2 FVKESK. CDR3 length equals 19 residues. With 2 bases clipped from V and 3 bases from J, the junction kept 12 bases outside the gene matches. CDR3 sequence: CASSQLRASLAGGTDTQYF. CDR3 DNA: TGTGCCAGCAGCCAACTCAGAGCAAGCCTAGCGGGAGGGACAGATACGCAGTATTTT. Variable domain in full (rest from reference TRBV14 and TRBJ2-3): EAGVTQFPSHSVIEKGQTVTLRCDPISGHDNLYWYRRVMGKEIKFLLHFVKESKQDESGMPNNRFLAERTGGTYSTLKVQPAELEDSGVYFCASSQLRASLAGGTDTQYFGPGTRLTVL.

CDR3 sequence (DNA): TGTGCCAGCAGCCCCCGGACTAGCGGGATTGAGCAGTTCTTC. This translates into CASSPRTSGIEQFF. V and J are TRBV7-9 and TRBJ2-1; 12 bases line up with TRBD2. This CDR3 is built from 14 residues. Germline V gene data show CDR1 as SEHNR and CDR2 as FQNEAQ (reference sequence). V lost 5 bases and J lost 9; bases outside the gene matches: 5. The whole variable domain, remainder taken from reference TRBV7-9 and TRBJ2-1, is DTGVSQNPRHKITKRGQNVTFRCDPISEHNRLYWYRQTLGQGPEFLTYFQNEAQLEKSRLLSDRFSAERPKGSFSTLEIQRTEQGDSAMYLCASSPRTSGIEQFFGPGTRLTVL.

This chain uses TRBV7-6 with TRBJ1-1; D gene unclear. Trimming cost V 1 base and J 3 bases, with 6 bases left between them. In germline, CDR1 is SGHVS, CDR2 FNYEAQ. This CDR3 is 13 amino acids long. The CDR3 region is CASSLEVYTEAFF. DNA of the CDR3: TGTGCCAGCAGCTTAGAGGTGTACACTGAAGCTTTCTTT.

On this clone: Other DNA sequences in this sample translate to the same CDR3. The chain links TRBV15 to TRBJ2-7, with TRBD1 as a possible D gene (5 bases). The V gene's germline CDR1 is LNHNV and CDR2 YYDKDF (reference sequence). The CDR3 is 15 residues long. Trimming took off 0 bases at V and 0 bases at J, with 9 bases between the two ends. The DNA of the CDR3 is TGTGCCACCAGCAGAGATTTAGGGGCCTCCTACGAGCAGTACTTC. The encoded protein is CATSRDLGASYEQYF. Looking up the rest from reference TRBV15 and TRBJ2-7 gives the full variable domain: DAMVIQNPRYQVTQFGKPVTLSCSQTLNHNVMYWYQQKSSQAPKLLFHYYDKDFNNEADTPDNFQSRRPNTSFCFLDIRSPGLGDTAMYLCATSRDLGASYEQYFGPGTRLTVT.